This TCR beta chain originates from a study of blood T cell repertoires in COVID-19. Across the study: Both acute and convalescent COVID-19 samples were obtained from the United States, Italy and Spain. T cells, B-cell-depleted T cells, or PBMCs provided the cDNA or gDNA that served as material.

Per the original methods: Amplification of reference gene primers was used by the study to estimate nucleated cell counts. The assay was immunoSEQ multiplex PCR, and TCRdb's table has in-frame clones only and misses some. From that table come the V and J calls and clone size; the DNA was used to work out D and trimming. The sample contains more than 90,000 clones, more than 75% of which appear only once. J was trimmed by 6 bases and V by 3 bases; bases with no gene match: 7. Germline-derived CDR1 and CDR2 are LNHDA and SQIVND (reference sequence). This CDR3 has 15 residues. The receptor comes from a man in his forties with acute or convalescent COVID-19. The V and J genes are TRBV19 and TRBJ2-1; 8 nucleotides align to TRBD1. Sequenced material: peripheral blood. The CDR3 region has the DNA TGTGCCAGTAGTATGGACAGGGCCTCGGGCAATGAGCAGTTCTTC. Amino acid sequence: CASSMDRASGNEQFF. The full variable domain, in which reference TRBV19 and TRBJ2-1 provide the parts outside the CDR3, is DGGITQSPKYLFRKEGQNVTLSCEQNLNHDAMYWYRQDPGQGLRLIYYSQIVNDFQKGDIAEGYSVSREKKESFPLTVTSAQKNPTAFYLCASSMDRASGNEQFFGPGTRLTVL.